This is a list of T cell receptor beta chains from one sample in a study of blood T cell repertoires in COVID-19. Data came from immunoSEQ multiplex PCR; TCRdb stores just in-frame clones and leaves some out. Altogether 250,000 to 350,000 clones are present, 90% being singletons, with the ten largest covering approximately 4.5%. The sequenced sample consisted of PBMCs or T cells enriched from blood (not recorded which). All receptors derive from a woman between 18 and 29 years old with acute COVID-19. CDR3s include the opening cysteine and the closing phenylalanine or tryptophan. The D gene is left open where the match is weak. Clone size is shown for a subset of rows, as once, few, many or a class of expanded clone.

-	TRBJ2-1	13	-	TRBV13	CASSSKQGGKQFF	TGTGCCAGCAGCTCGAAACAGGGAGGGAAGCAGTTCTTC
-	TRBJ1-4	15	-	TRBV7-9	CASSLRTGAAEKLFF	TGTGCCAGCAGCTTAAGGACGGGAGCAGCCGAAAAACTGTTTTTT
-	TRBJ2-7	14	-	TRBV11-3	CASSLGGSSYEQYF	TGTGCCAGCAGCTTAGGTGGGAGCTCCTACGAGCAGTACTTC
-	TRBJ2-7	14	-	TRBV30	CAWRLGGALREQYF	TGTGCCTGGAGGTTAGGGGGTGCCTTGCGCGAGCAGTACTTC
-	TRBJ1-4	15	-	TRBV11-2	CASSLDYEVWQGLFF	TGTGCCAGCAGCTTAGATTATGAAGTGTGGCAGGGCTTGTTTTTT
-	TRBJ2-7	13	-	TRBV6-5	CASKSGSSYEQYF	TGTGCCAGCAAGTCCGGGAGCTCCTACGAGCAGTACTTC
-	TRBJ2-2	15	-	TRBV7-3	CASSLRAGNTGELFF	TGTGCCAGCAGCTTAAGAGCGGGGAACACCGGGGAGCTGTTTTTT
-	TRBJ1-4	15	TRBD1	TRBV9	CASSGSGGRNEKLFF	TGTGCCAGCAGCGGCTCAGGGGGCCGGAATGAAAAACTGTTTTTT
-	TRBJ2-6	17	TRBD1	TRBV19	CASSAGTGLRGANVLTF	TGTGCCAGTAGTGCCGGGACAGGGCTTCGAGGGGCCAACGTCCTGACTTTC
-	TRBJ2-2	13	-	TRBV10-1	CASSFRESGELFF	TGCGCCAGCAGTTTCAGGGAATCCGGGGAGCTGTTTTTT
-	TRBJ2-5	18	TRBD2	TRBV2	CASSDMGLAGGPSETQYF	TGTGCCAGCAGTGATATGGGACTAGCGGGAGGGCCCTCCGAGACCCAGTACTTC
-	TRBJ2-1	13	-	TRBV7-2	CASSLASGNEQFF	TGTGCCAGCAGCTTAGCGTCAGGGAATGAGCAGTTCTTC
once	TRBJ2-5	14	TRBD1	TRBV28	CASRPTGGQETQYF	TGTGCCAGCAGGCCTACAGGGGGCCAAGAGACCCAGTACTTC
-	TRBJ1-2	14	TRBD1	TRBV5-1	CASSLAQGANGYTF	TGCGCCAGCAGCTTGGCTCAGGGGGCAAATGGCTACACCTTC
few	TRBJ2-1	15	TRBD2	TRBV9	CASSVLTSTYNEQFF	TGTGCCAGCAGCGTATTGACTAGCACCTACAATGAGCAGTTCTTC
-	TRBJ1-5	13	-	TRBV28	CASSFYINRSQHF	TGTGCCAGCAGTTTCTATATCAATCGGTCCCAGCATTTT
-	TRBJ1-5	15	-	TRBV6-5	CASSSGQVANQPQHF	TGTGCCAGCAGCTCAGGACAAGTGGCTAATCAGCCCCAGCATTTT
-	TRBJ1-5	16	-	TRBV15	CATSRDLSGGRQPQHF	TGTGCCACCAGCAGAGATCTTTCGGGGGGCAGGCAGCCCCAGCATTTT
-	TRBJ1-5	18	TRBD1	TRBV27	CASSLQGAPGHSNQPQHF	TGTGCCAGCAGTTTACAGGGGGCTCCTGGGCATAGCAATCAGCCCCAGCATTTT
-	TRBJ2-2	17	TRBD2	TRBV27	CASRRGVAGGVTGELFF	TGTGCCAGCAGAAGGGGAGTGGCGGGAGGGGTCACCGGGGAGCTGTTTTTT
once	TRBJ1-2	14	TRBD1	TRBV11-2	CASSRIQGVYGYTF	TGTGCCAGCAGCCGTATACAGGGGGTCTATGGCTACACCTTC
once	TRBJ2-7	13	TRBD1	TRBV7-9	CASSSGTGGEQYF	TGTGCCAGCAGCTCCGGGACAGGGGGCGAGCAGTACTTC
-	TRBJ1-5	13	-	TRBV29-1	CSVVAGGNQPQHF	TGCAGCGTTGTTGCGGGGGGCAATCAGCCCCAGCATTTT
-	TRBJ1-1	12	TRBD1	TRBV29-1	CSVLDRGREAFF	TGCAGCGTTCTTGACAGGGGGCGGGAAGCTTTCTTT
once	TRBJ2-1	15	TRBD2	TRBV19	CASSTRLGEGNEQFF	TGTGCCAGTAGTACTAGACTAGGGGAGGGGAATGAGCAGTTCTTC
-	TRBJ2-3	15	TRBD2	TRBV5-1	CASSSGGTSGNTQYF	TGCGCCAGCAGTTCCGGAGGGACTAGCGGAAATACGCAGTATTTT
-	TRBJ2-7	14	-	TRBV27	CASRDRDTAYEQYF	TGTGCCAGCAGGGATCGGGACACCGCCTACGAGCAGTACTTC
-	TRBJ2-7	18	TRBD2	TRBV29-1	CSVETLVSERESSYEQYF	TGCAGCGTTGAAACACTCGTTTCCGAGCGGGAGTCCTCCTACGAGCAGTACTTC
-	TRBJ2-5	14	-	TRBV20-1	CSASDEVRKETQYF	TGCAGTGCTAGTGATGAAGTCAGAAAAGAGACCCAGTACTTC
-	TRBJ1-6	14	-	TRBV27	CASSSSSYNSPLHF	TGTGCCAGCAGTTCGAGCTCCTATAATTCACCCCTCCACTTT
-	TRBJ1-3	14	TRBD1	TRBV11-2	CASSFTGTVKAIYF	TGTGCCAGCAGCTTCACCGGGACAGTAAAAGCCATATATTTT
-	TRBJ2-7	15	-	TRBV15	CATSREEGANYEQYF	TGTGCCACCAGCAGAGAGGAGGGCGCGAACTACGAGCAGTACTTC
few	TRBJ1-5	13	TRBD1	TRBV29-1	CSARGQANQPQHF	TGCAGCGCCCGGGGACAGGCAAATCAGCCCCAGCATTTT
-	TRBJ1-2	15	TRBD1	TRBV25-1	CASSEPGTGVYGYTF	TGTGCCAGCAGTGAACCCGGGACAGGGGTCTATGGCTACACCTTC
once	TRBJ1-1	13	-	TRBV29-1	CSVGPGKITEAFF	TGCAGCGTTGGGCCGGGAAAGATAACTGAAGCTTTCTTT
-	TRBJ2-1	14	-	TRBV11-3	CASSHSRGNNEQFF	TGTGCCAGCAGCCATAGCAGGGGAAACAATGAGCAGTTCTTC
-	TRBJ2-7	15	-	TRBV7-9	CASSADIVLSYEQYF	TGTGCCAGCAGCGCGGACATTGTGTTATCCTACGAGCAGTACTTC
-	TRBJ1-1	14	TRBD1	TRBV2	CASILGQGNTEAFF	TGTGCCAGCATCCTGGGACAGGGGAACACTGAAGCTTTCTTT
once	TRBJ2-1	14	TRBD2	TRBV29-1	CSWRAGGSYNEQFF	TGCAGCTGGAGGGCGGGAGGCTCCTACAATGAGCAGTTCTTC
-	TRBJ2-7	14	-	TRBV15	CATSLAGLSYEQYF	TGTGCCACCAGCTTGGCGGGGCTCTCCTACGAGCAGTACTTC
-	TRBJ1-3	13	-	TRBV11-2	CASSLDNRNTIYF	TGTGCCAGCAGCTTAGATAACAGAAACACCATATATTTT
-	TRBJ2-1	14	-	TRBV9	CASGGLSSYNEQFF	TGTGCCAGCGGAGGTCTGAGCTCCTACAATGAGCAGTTCTTC
-	TRBJ2-7	17	TRBD2	TRBV7-9	CASSLWYGTTRLYEQYF	TGTGCCAGCAGCTTGTGGTACGGGACTACCAGATTGTACGAGCAGTACTTC
-	TRBJ2-3	16	TRBD2	TRBV28	CASSLGLAGNTDTQYF	TGTGCCAGCAGTTTAGGGCTAGCGGGAAACACAGATACGCAGTATTTT
-	TRBJ2-2	12	-	TRBV29-1	CSVLEFTGELFF	TGCAGCGTTCTAGAGTTCACCGGGGAGCTGTTTTTT
once	TRBJ2-7	13	-	TRBV6-5	CASSYSQGYEQYF	TGTGCCAGCAGTTACTCACAGGGCTACGAGCAGTACTTC
few	TRBJ1-6	14	-	TRBV5-1	CASSLDRDDSPLHF	TGCGCCAGCAGCTTGGACAGGGATGATTCACCCCTCCACTTT
-	TRBJ1-1	13	TRBD1	TRBV29-1	CSVEQGFNTEAFF	TGCAGCGTAGAACAGGGGTTCAACACTGAAGCTTTCTTT
-	TRBJ2-1	11	-	TRBV4-2	CASSLESEQFF	TGTGCCAGCAGCCTGGAGTCTGAGCAGTTCTTC
-	TRBJ1-4	14	TRBD1	TRBV19	CASSEGQGGEKLFF	TGTGCCAGTAGTGAGGGACAGGGGGGTGAAAAACTGTTTTTT
-	TRBJ1-1	14	-	TRBV30	CAWSSYREKTEAFF	TGTGCCTGGAGTAGTTACAGGGAGAAGACTGAAGCTTTCTTT
-	TRBJ2-2	18	TRBD2	TRBV3-1/TRBV3-2	CASSQPPGLGGNTGELFF	TGTGCCAGCAGTCAACCACCGGGACTAGGGGGGAACACCGGGGAGCTGTTTTTT